This T cell receptor (beta chain) is drawn from a study of molecular identifiers for immune sequencing clone quantification. The study's findings and limits: The share of molecules held by clones above 20 RNA copies was over 97% in effector cells and under 1% in naive cells. With a barcode shared among identical TCR molecules, highly expanded clone sizes could be underestimated.

About this clonotype itself: Its target is unknown.

One entry per CDR3 protein, called by TCRdb with MiXCR from the PCR reads. This sample carries under 600,000 distinct CDR3 sequences, about a fifth of them seen once, and the ten largest clones take about 0.78%. Sorting isolated naive CD8 T cells as CD8+CD4-CCR7+CD45RA+ events. The CDR3 consists of 12 residues. The V end was cut by 5 bases, the J end by 8 bases, with 10 bases between. Germline CDR1 and CDR2: SEHNR and FQNEAQ (reference sequence). V is TRBV7-9 and J is TRBJ2-1; D is undetermined. The sequenced sample consisted of naive CD8+ T cells from blood, with Jurkat cell RNA spiked in. The subset is: FACS-sorted CD8+CD4-CCR7+CD45RA+ naive T cells. The TCR comes from a human donor in good health. Some libraries in this study had Jurkat cell RNA spiked in. The CDR3 nucleotides are TGTGCCAGCAGCGCGGCCTGGGATGAGCAGTTCTTC. It is translated as CASSAAWDEQFF. Variable domain in full (rest from reference TRBV7-9 and TRBJ2-1): DTGVSQNPRHKITKRGQNVTFRCDPISEHNRLYWYRQTLGQGPEFLTYFQNEAQLEKSRLLSDRFSAERPKGSFSTLEIQRTEQGDSAMYLCASSAAWDEQFFGPGTRLTVL.